The next 9 T cell receptor beta chains were all read from a single sample in a study of CD8 T cells in ankylosing spondylitis. Their cognate antigens are unknown. TCRdb ran MiXCR on the 5' RACE reads and lists one entry per CDR3 protein. The sample has 800,000 to 900,000 distinct CDR3 sequences, roughly 10% seen once; the top ten hold 0.45% to 0.6%. Regarding the study as a whole: One TCR beta motif, made up of 7 or 8 highly homologous variants, appeared characteristic of ankylosing spondylitis blood.

The sample comprised blood, either unsorted or a sorted T cell fraction (not recorded which). These receptors were obtained from a male donor with ankylosing spondylitis.

This clonotype was detected a few times. The V call is TRBV20-1, the J call TRBJ1-5, with 7 nucleotides matching TRBD1. CDR3 size: 15 residues. Germline lookup yields CDR1 DFQATT and CDR2 SNEGSKA (reference sequence). The ends lost 2 bases at V and 5 bases at J; junction bases unmatched: 9. The CDR3 protein is CSARLTGVRDQPQHF. For the CDR3, the DNA is TGCAGTGCTAGACTTACAGGGGTTAGGGATCAGCCCCAGCATTTT.

This clonotype occurred many times. The CDR3 protein is CSVVGSGKETQYF. CDR3 DNA sequence: TGCAGCGTTGTCGGCTCAGGGAAAGAGACCCAGTACTTC. The genes are TRBV29-1 and TRBJ2-5; maybe TRBD1 (5 bases). Per the germline V gene, CDR1 is SQVTM and CDR2 is ANQGSEA. This CDR3 is 13 amino acids long. V was shortened by 4 bases and J by 3 bases, with 12 bases between the two germline ends.

This clonotype has ten or more counts. The chain links TRBV27 to TRBJ2-7; D is possibly TRBD2 (5 bases). The CDR3 runs 11 residues. Trimming took 6 bases from V and 6 from J, leaving 9 bases between them. Looked up from germline, CDR1 is MNHEY and CDR2 is SMNVEV (reference sequence). The CDR3 DNA sequence: TGTGCCAGCAGCGGAGGTTTCGAGCAGTACTTC. Translation gives CASSGGFEQYF.

This clonotype was counted between two and nine times. The chain employs TRBV6-1 and TRBJ2-4; D uncertain. Trimming took off 4 bases at V and 9 bases at J, with 13 bases between the two ends. Germline V CDR1 and CDR2: MNHNS, SASEGT. The CDR3 spans 13 residues. In nucleotides, the CDR3 is TGTGCCAGCAGTGTAAGGACGGGCGGCATTCAGTACTTC. Translating it yields CASSVRTGGIQYF.

The chain couples TRBV7-9 to TRBJ1-1; D ambiguous. Trimming removed 3 bases at V and 7 bases at J, with 6 bases between. The germline CDR1 and CDR2 sequences are SEHNR and FQNEAQ (reference sequence). CDR3 length: 11 amino acids. CDR3 in amino acids: CASSFTLEAFF. The CDR3, as DNA: TGTGCCAGCAGCTTTACTCTTGAAGCTTTCTTT.

The table lists this clonotype with many counts. The rearrangement joins TRBV15 to TRBJ2-5, with D hard to call. The CDR3 runs to 11 residues. Trimming took 3 bases from V and 4 from J, leaving 3 bases between them. The V gene's germline CDR1 is LNHNV and CDR2 YYDKDF (reference sequence). CDR3 sequence reads: CATSSRETQYF. CDR3 DNA sequence: TGTGCCACCAGCAGTCGAGAGACCCAGTACTTC. Filled out from reference TRBV15 and TRBJ2-5, the complete variable domain reads DAMVIQNPRYQVTQFGKPVTLSCSQTLNHNVMYWYQQKSSQAPKLLFHYYDKDFNNEADTPDNFQSRRPNTSFCFLDIRSPGLGDTAMYLCATSSRETQYFGPGTRLLVL.

This clonotype appeared a few times. The chain uses TRBV5-1 and TRBJ1-5; perhaps TRBD1 as D (6 bases). The ends were cut back, 0 bases at V and 4 bases at J, with 11 bases in the middle. In germline, CDR1 is SGHRS, CDR2 YFSETQ. This CDR3 is built from 15 residues. Here the CDR3 reads CASSLAGQRNQPQHF. The CDR3 DNA reads as TGCGCCAGCAGCTTGGCCGGACAGCGAAATCAGCCCCAGCATTTT.

This clonotype appeared a few times. The chain uses TRBV5-1 and TRBJ2-3, with TRBD2 as a possible D gene (5 bases). The V gene's germline CDR1 is SGHRS and CDR2 YFSETQ. Trimming pared 4 bases from V and 4 bases from J, leaving 10 bases between. The CDR3 is 13 amino acids. The chain's CDR3 is CASSRGSADTQYF. The CDR3 DNA follows: TGCGCCAGCAGCCGAGGGTCCGCAGATACGCAGTATTTT. Variable domain in full (rest from reference TRBV5-1 and TRBJ2-3): KAGVTQTPRYLIKTRGQQVTLSCSPISGHRSVSWYQQTPGQGLQFLFEYFSETQRNKGNFPGRFSGRQFSNSRSEMNVSTLELGDSALYLCASSRGSADTQYFGPGTRLTVL.

This clonotype has only a few counts. The J gene is TRBJ2-5, the V gene TRBV15; 9 positions match TRBD1. The CDR3 totals 16 residues. Germline CDR1 is LNHNV and CDR2 is YYDKDF (reference sequence). With V trimmed by 1 base and J by 3 bases, 6 bases remained unmatched. The CDR3 sequence is CATSRGDRVQEETQYF. CDR3 bases: TGTGCCACCAGCAGAGGGGACAGGGTACAGGAAGAGACCCAGTACTTC.